The present entry profiles one T cell receptor beta chain with its context. The sample is drawn from a study of cytomegalovirus exposure and HLA in healthy donors. With 60 Vbeta and 13 Jbeta primers, the PCR was carried out. Using immunoSEQ multiplex PCR, the repertoire was profiled, and TCRdb retains in-frame clones only, with some absent. The sample includes around 130,000 clones, 76% of them seen just once. The sequencing input was PBMCs. The TCR was taken from a man between 40 and 49 years old in good health and CMV-seronegative.

As DNA, the CDR3 is TGTGCCTGGGGACTAGTTACCGAGCAGTACTTC. Translation: CAWGLVTEQYF. V is TRBV30 and J is TRBJ2-7; 7 nucleotides align to TRBD2. The CDR3 totals 11 residues. Germline lookup yields CDR1 GTSNPN and CDR2 SVGIG (reference sequence). The trim removed 5 bases at V and 6 bases at J, leaving 4 bases unmatched.